The subject of this entry is one T cell receptor beta chain. The data were taken from a study of blood T cell repertoires in COVID-19. The CDR3 has 14 amino acids. Germline lookup yields CDR1 MNHEY and CDR2 SVGEGT. V lost 7 bases and J lost 11; bases outside the gene matches: 16. Libraries were prepared by immunoSEQ multiplex PCR; TCRdb keeps only in-frame clonotypes and omits some of them. The profile shows over 200,000 clones, over 85% of them singletons. Sample: PBMCs or T cells enriched from blood (not recorded which). J is TRBJ1-1 and V is TRBV6-2 or TRBV6-3; 7 bases match TRBD1. The receptor was derived from a woman under 40 with acute COVID-19. This CDR3 is CASNPTQGRLGAFF. The CDR3 DNA reads TGTGCCAGCAACCCCACACAGGGGCGGCTTGGGGCTTTCTTT.